This TCR beta chain was found in a study of blood T cell repertoires in COVID-19. The overall study: Italy, Spain and the United States were the sources of the convalescent and acute COVID-19 samples.

Methods used by the authors: Estimated nucleated cell counts came from reference gene primer amplification. This table comes from immunoSEQ multiplex PCR, and its TCRdb copy is limited to in-frame clones, with some not included. V and J calls and clone size are copied from that table; D and trimming were computed from the DNA. The table has around 99,000 clones, approximately 81% seen once. This CDR3 is built from 19 residues. Germline CDR1 is DFQATT and CDR2 is SNEGSKA (reference sequence). After removal of 3 bases from V and 1 base from J, the junction contained 12 bases not matched to a gene. The sequenced material came from peripheral blood. The chain uses TRBV20-1 and TRBJ2-1; 13 positions match TRBD2. This TCR was sampled from a human donor in a cohort sampled during active COVID-19. CDR3 DNA sequence: TGCAGTGCTAGTCGCGGACTAGCGGGAGCTCTATTTTCCTACAATGAGCAGTTCTTC. It encodes CSASRGLAGALFSYNEQFF.